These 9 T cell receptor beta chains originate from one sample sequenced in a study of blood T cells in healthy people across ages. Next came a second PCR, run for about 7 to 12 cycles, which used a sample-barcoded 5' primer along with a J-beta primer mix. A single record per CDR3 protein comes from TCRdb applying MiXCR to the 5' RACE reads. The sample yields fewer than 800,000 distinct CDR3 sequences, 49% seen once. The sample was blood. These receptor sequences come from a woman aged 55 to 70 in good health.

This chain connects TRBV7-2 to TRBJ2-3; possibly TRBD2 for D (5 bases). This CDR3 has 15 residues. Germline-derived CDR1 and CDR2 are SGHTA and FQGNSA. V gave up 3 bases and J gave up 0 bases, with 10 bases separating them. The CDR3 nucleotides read TGTGCCAGCAGCTTTAGCGTTGCTAGCACAGATACGCAGTATTTT. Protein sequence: CASSFSVASTDTQYF.

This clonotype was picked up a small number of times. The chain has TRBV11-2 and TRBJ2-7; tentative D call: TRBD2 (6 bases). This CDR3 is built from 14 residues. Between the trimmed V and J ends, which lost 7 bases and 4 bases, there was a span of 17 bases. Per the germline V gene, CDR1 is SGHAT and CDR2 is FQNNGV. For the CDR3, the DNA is TGTGCCAGCAAGGGATGGGACGGGAGTTACGAGCAGTACTTC. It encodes CASKGWDGSYEQYF.

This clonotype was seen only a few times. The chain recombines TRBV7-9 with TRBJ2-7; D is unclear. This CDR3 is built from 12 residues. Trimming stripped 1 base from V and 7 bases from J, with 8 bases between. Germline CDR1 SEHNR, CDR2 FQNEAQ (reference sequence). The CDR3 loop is CASSLEGREQYF. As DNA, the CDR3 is TGTGCCAGCAGCTTAGAGGGTAGGGAGCAGTACTTC.

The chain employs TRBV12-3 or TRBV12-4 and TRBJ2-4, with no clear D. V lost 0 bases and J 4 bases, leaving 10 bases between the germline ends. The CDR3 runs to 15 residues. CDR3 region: CASSLAALGKNIQYF. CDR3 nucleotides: TGTGCCAGCAGTTTAGCAGCTCTAGGTAAAAACATTCAGTACTTC.

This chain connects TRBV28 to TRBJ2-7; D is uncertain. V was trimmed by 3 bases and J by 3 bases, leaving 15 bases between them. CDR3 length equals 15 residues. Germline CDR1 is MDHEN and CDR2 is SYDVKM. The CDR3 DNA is TGTGCCAGCAGTTTCCTAGACGATGGGGACTACGAGCAGTACTTC. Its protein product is CASSFLDDGDYEQYF.

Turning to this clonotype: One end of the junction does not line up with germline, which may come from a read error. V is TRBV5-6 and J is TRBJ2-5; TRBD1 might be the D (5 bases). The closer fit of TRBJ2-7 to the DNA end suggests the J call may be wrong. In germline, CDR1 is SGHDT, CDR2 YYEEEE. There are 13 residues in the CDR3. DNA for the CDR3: TGTGCCAGCAGCTTGGGACAGTCCTGCGAGCAGTACTTC. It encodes CASSLGQSCEQYF.

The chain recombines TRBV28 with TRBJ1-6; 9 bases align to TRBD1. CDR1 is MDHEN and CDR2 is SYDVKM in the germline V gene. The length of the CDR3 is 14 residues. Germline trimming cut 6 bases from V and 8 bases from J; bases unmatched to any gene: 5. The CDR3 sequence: CASSTGTGYSPLHF. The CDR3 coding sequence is TGTGCCAGCAGCACCGGGACAGGGTATTCACCCCTCCACTTT. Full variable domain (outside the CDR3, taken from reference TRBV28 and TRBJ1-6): DVKVTQSSRYLVKRTGEKVFLECVQDMDHENMFWYRQDPGLGLRLIYFSYDVKMKEKGDIPEGYSVSREKKERFSLILESASTNQTSMYLCASSTGTGYSPLHFGNGTRLTVT.

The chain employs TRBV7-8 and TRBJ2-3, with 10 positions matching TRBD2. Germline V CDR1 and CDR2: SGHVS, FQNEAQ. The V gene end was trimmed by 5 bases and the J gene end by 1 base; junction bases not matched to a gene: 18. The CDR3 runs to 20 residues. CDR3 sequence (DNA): TGTGCCAGCAGCCTAAGGGGGTCTGGTAGCGGGAGGTATGGCACAGATACGCAGTATTTT. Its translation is CASSLRGSGSGRYGTDTQYF.

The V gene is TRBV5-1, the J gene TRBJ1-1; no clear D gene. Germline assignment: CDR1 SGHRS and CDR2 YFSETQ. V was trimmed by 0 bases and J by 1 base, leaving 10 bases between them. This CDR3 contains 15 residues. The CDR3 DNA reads TGCGCCAGCAGCTTGGAGGCCAGACAGAACACTGAAGCTTTCTTT. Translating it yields CASSLEARQNTEAFF.